This TCR beta chain was captured in a study of sequential checkpoint blockade in melanoma. Study-wide background: Arm A got nivolumab then ipilimumab; arm B the reverse, 1:1. TCRβ was sequenced from DNA of about 94 pretreatment tumors.

Documented treatment: randomized to nivolumab then ipilimumab (arm A) or the reverse (arm B). DNA-damaging chemotherapy had not been given to any patient beforehand. This clone is deemed medium-sized. V lost 6 bases to trimming and J lost 1 base, with 9 bases between them. CDR3 length: 14 residues. Germline V gives CDR1 MNHGY, CDR2 SAAAGT. Data came from immunoSEQ multiplex PCR; TCRdb stores just in-frame clones and leaves some out. The table has roughly 3,400 clones, about 23% seen once. The chain is built from TRBV6-8 and TRBJ1-4; TRBD1 is a possible D gene (5 bases). Sequencing was performed on tumor tissue (inferred from file names), taken from a patient given nivolumab and ipilimumab in sequence. This receptor was identified in a human donor with melanoma. CDR3 sequence (DNA): TGTGCCAGCAGCCGGGACTTAACTAATGAAAAACTGTTTTTT. The encoded protein is CASSRDLTNEKLFF.